This entry lists 8 T cell receptor beta chains sequenced from one sample in a study of human T cells and chemical hapten exposure. Each CDR3 protein is one row after TCRdb ran MiXCR on the RACE reads. Of approximately 81,000 distinct CDR3 sequences in the sample, 7% to 9% were seen once. Time point of the sample: healthy volunteer bleed at 6 weeks. Researchers extracted total RNA from unfractionated whole blood. Material for sequencing was whole blood. These receptors all stem from a male donor in good health. Some clones in this sample may be carry-over from other donors' samples.

This clonotype is large. The rearrangement links TRBV4-3 to TRBJ2-7; D unresolved. Per the germline V gene, CDR1 is LGHNA and CDR2 is YSLEER. The CDR3 has 15 residues. Trimming stripped 1 base from V and 4 bases from J, with 14 bases between. CDR3 DNA sequence: TGCGCCAGCAGCCAAGGGGTCCGGGCCGGATACGAGCAGTACTTC. Translation gives CASSQGVRAGYEQYF.

V usage is TRBV29-1 and J usage is TRBJ2-3; perhaps D is TRBD1 or TRBD2 (6 bases each). Trimming shortened V by 4 bases and J by 4 bases, and 12 bases separated the two germline ends. The germline gives CDR1 SQVTM, CDR2 ANQGSEA. CDR3 length: 13 residues. CDR3 nucleotide sequence: TGCAGCGTTGCCGGGGGCGAGGCAGATACGCAGTATTTT. Translated: CSVAGGEADTQYF.

V and J are TRBV5-1 and TRBJ2-1; TRBD2 aligns across 8 bases. Germline V lookup: CDR1 SGHRS, CDR2 YFSETQ. The CDR3 contains 15 residues. Germline trimming cut 0 bases from V and 7 bases from J; bases unmatched to any gene: 6. CDR3 in amino acids: CASSLARTSSNEQFF. CDR3 bases: TGCGCCAGCAGCTTGGCCCGGACTAGCTCGAATGAGCAGTTCTTC.

This clonotype was counted at least ten times. The chain uses TRBV7-7 and TRBJ2-1; 13 bases match TRBD2. Per the germline V gene, CDR1 is SSHAT and CDR2 is FNYEAQ (reference sequence). The CDR3 covers 18 residues. The junction had 16 bases not matched to a gene; V was cut back by 5 bases and J by 9 bases. The CDR3 sequence: CASSPGLAGALGDSEQFF. The CDR3 nucleotides are TGTGCCAGCAGCCCAGGACTAGCGGGAGCCCTTGGGGACAGTGAGCAGTTCTTC. Using reference TRBV7-7 and TRBJ2-1 for the parts outside the CDR3, the full variable domain is GAGVSQSPRYKVTKRGQDVTLRCDPISSHATLYWYQQALGQGPEFLTYFNYEAQPDKSGLPSDRFSAERPEGSISTLTIQRTEQRDSAMYRCASSPGLAGALGDSEQFFGPGTRLTVL.

This clonotype has just a few counts. The CDR3 protein is CAVQEGVLATGELFF. In DNA, the CDR3 is TGTGCCGTCCAGGAGGGAGTATTGGCCACCGGGGAGCTGTTTTTT. The chain links TRBV2 to TRBJ2-2; D might be TRBD2 (6 bases). Germline CDR1 is SNHLY and CDR2 is FYNNEI. This CDR3 spans 15 amino acids. Trimming cost V 11 bases and J 4 bases, with 20 bases left between them.

This clonotype was observed a few times. The chain is built from TRBV6-1 and TRBJ2-6, with 7 positions matching TRBD2. The trim removed 5 bases at V and 0 bases at J, leaving 7 bases unmatched. Germline loops: CDR1 MNHNS, CDR2 SASEGT. CDR3 length equals 17 residues. The DNA for the CDR3 is TGTGCCAGCAGTAAGCGGGACGGATTCTCTGGGGCCAACGTCCTGACTTTC. Translating it yields CASSKRDGFSGANVLTF.

J is TRBJ2-1 and V is TRBV25-1; D is uncertain. V lost 1 base, J lost 7 bases, and 5 bases lay in between. CDR1 is MGHDK, CDR2 SYGVNS, per germline. There are 12 residues in the CDR3. CDR3 in amino acids: CASSEFGNEQFF. DNA for the CDR3: TGTGCCAGCAGTGAATTTGGTAATGAGCAGTTCTTC.

This clonotype was recorded a few times. This chain uses TRBV20-1 with TRBJ1-5; no reliable D call. CDR1 and CDR2 from the germline V gene are DFQATT and SNEGSKA (reference sequence). Trimming pared 3 bases from V and 3 bases from J, leaving 6 bases between. The CDR3 is made up of 12 amino acids. The CDR3 DNA reads as TGCAGTGCTAGCGGGGTCAATCAGCCCCAGCATTTT. The encoded protein is CSASGVNQPQHF.